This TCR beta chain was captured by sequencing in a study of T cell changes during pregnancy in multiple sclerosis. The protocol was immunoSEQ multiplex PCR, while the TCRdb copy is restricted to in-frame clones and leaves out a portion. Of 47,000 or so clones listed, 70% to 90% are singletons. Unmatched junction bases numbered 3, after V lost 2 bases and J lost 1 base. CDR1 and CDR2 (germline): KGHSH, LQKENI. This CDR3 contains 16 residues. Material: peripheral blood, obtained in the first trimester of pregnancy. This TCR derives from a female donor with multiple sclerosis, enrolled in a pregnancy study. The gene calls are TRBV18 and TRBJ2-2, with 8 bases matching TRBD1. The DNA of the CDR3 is TGTGCCAGCTCACCAATGACAGGGGAGAACACCGGGGAGCTGTTTTTT. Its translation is CASSPMTGENTGELFF. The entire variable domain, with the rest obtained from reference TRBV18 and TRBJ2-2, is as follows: NAGVMQNPRHLVRRRGQEARLRCSPMKGHSHVYWYRQLPEEGLKFMVYLQKENIIDESGMPKERFSAEFPKEGPSILRIQQVVRGDSAAYFCASSPMTGENTGELFFGEGSRLTVL.